One and the same sample provided the 32 T cell receptor beta chains below, sequenced in a study of blood T cell repertoires in COVID-19. Some clones are missing from TCRdb's copy, which holds only in-frame ones; the method was immunoSEQ multiplex PCR. Of some 170,000 clones in the sample, 90% were seen once. Sample: peripheral blood. The source of these receptors is a man in his sixties with active or convalescent COVID-19.

This chain links TRBV19 with TRBJ1-2; 8 bases align to TRBD1. Trimming at V came to 5 bases and at J to 2 bases, leaving 13 bases not matched to a gene. The CDR3 is 17 amino acids. Germline CDR1 LNHDA, CDR2 SQIVND (reference sequence). DNA of the CDR3: TGTGCCAGTAGTGAGAGGCGGGTTTCAGGGGGCAACTATGGCTACACCTTC. Amino acids: CASSERRVSGGNYGYTF.

The chain carries TRBV6-5 and TRBJ2-7, with D possibly matching TRBD1 (6 bases). From germline, CDR1 is MNHEY and CDR2 SVGAGI. Trimming cost V 6 bases and J 0 bases, with 12 bases left between them. CDR3 size: 14 residues. The CDR3 spells CASSRGQHSYEQYF. The CDR3 DNA is TGTGCCAGCAGCCGGGGACAACACTCCTACGAGCAGTACTTC.

The chain employs TRBV5-1 and TRBJ2-1; 12 bases line up with TRBD2. The J segment lost 5 bases and the V segment lost 3 bases, leaving 6 bases of the junction unmatched. The CDR3 is made up of 16 amino acids. Germline lookup yields CDR1 SGHRS and CDR2 YFSETQ. CDR3 DNA: TGCGCCAGCAGCTCCGGACTAGCGGGGAGAGACAATGAGCAGTTCTTC. Encoded protein: CASSSGLAGRDNEQFF. Looking up the rest from reference TRBV5-1 and TRBJ2-1 gives the full variable domain: KAGVTQTPRYLIKTRGQQVTLSCSPISGHRSVSWYQQTPGQGLQFLFEYFSETQRNKGNFPGRFSGRQFSNSRSEMNVSTLELGDSALYLCASSSGLAGRDNEQFFGPGTRLTVL.

V usage is TRBV5-1 and J usage is TRBJ2-7; perhaps TRBD1 as D (8 bases). The CDR3 totals 15 residues. From germline, CDR1 is SGHRS and CDR2 YFSETQ. Trimming took 7 bases from V and 4 from J, leaving 21 bases between them. The CDR3 spells CASATNRGGQYEQYF. The CDR3 DNA is TGCGCCAGCGCCACGAACAGGGGGGGGCAATACGAGCAGTACTTC.

This chain uses TRBV6-5 with TRBJ2-7, with TRBD2 matching 14 bases. Trimming cost V 6 bases and J 3 bases; bases outside gene matches: 4. The CDR3 contains 15 residues. From germline, CDR1 is MNHEY and CDR2 SVGAGI. For the CDR3, the DNA is TGTGCCAGCAGGTTGGGACTAGCGGGAGTCTACGAGCAGTACTTC. Its protein product is CASRLGLAGVYEQYF.

This chain links TRBV5-6 with TRBJ2-3; a possible D gene is TRBD1 (6 bases). Germline V CDR1 and CDR2: SGHDT, YYEEEE. The CDR3 has 16 residues. V was trimmed by 6 bases and J by 1 base, leaving 18 bases between them. The CDR3 DNA sequence: TGTGCCAGCACCCTATATGGGGGCGTCGGCACAGATACGCAGTATTTT. It is translated as CASTLYGGVGTDTQYF.

The chain uses TRBV5-6 and TRBJ1-2; a possible D gene is TRBD1 (6 bases). V shed 4 bases and J shed 0 bases, with 16 bases lying between them. Germline CDR1 reads SGHDT; CDR2 reads YYEEEE. The CDR3 has 16 residues. The CDR3 coding sequence is TGTGCCAGCAGCCCCATACAGGGCCTAGCTAACTATGGCTACACCTTC. This gives the protein CASSPIQGLANYGYTF.

This chain joins TRBV10-3 and TRBJ2-1; tentative D call: TRBD2 (5 bases). Germline-derived CDR1 and CDR2 are ENHRY and SYGVKD. Trimming stripped 4 bases from V and 5 bases from J, with 15 bases between. The CDR3 has 15 amino acids. The DNA of the CDR3 is TGTGCCATCAGTGTCAGTACTAGTCTCAACAATGAGCAGTTCTTC. Translated, it gives CAISVSTSLNNEQFF.

This clone turned up a few times. The gene calls are TRBV5-1 and TRBJ2-7, with 12 bases lining up with TRBD2. The V and J ends lost 4 bases and 3 bases, in that order; junction bases with no gene match: 2. This CDR3 has 14 residues. From germline, CDR1 is SGHRS and CDR2 YFSETQ. The CDR3 coding sequence is TGCGCCAGCAGCACGACTAGCGGGAGCTACGAGCAGTACTTC. It yields the protein CASSTTSGSYEQYF.

The V call is TRBV15, the J call TRBJ2-1; TRBD2 matches 9 bases. V was pared by 0 bases and J by 8 bases, with 8 bases of the junction left unmatched. CDR3 length: 16 amino acids. Germline-derived CDR1 and CDR2 are LNHNV and YYDKDF (reference sequence). This CDR3 is CATSRDRLAGLDEQFF. DNA of the CDR3: TGTGCCACCAGCAGAGACAGGCTAGCGGGGCTGGATGAGCAGTTCTTC.

The chain couples TRBV29-1 to TRBJ2-2; 10 bases are shared with TRBD2. Germline loops: CDR1 SQVTM, CDR2 ANQGSEA. With V trimmed by 3 bases and J by 6 bases, 13 bases remained unmatched. The CDR3 extends over 17 amino acids. This CDR3 is CSVESPLGAGGSGELFF. Written as DNA, the CDR3 is TGCAGCGTTGAGAGCCCCCTTGGAGCGGGAGGGTCCGGGGAGCTGTTTTTT.

This clone was observed once. The chain carries TRBV3-1 (or the pseudogene TRBV3-2) and TRBJ2-3, with a tentative D call TRBD1 (5 bases). Germline V gives CDR1 LGHDT, CDR2 YNNKEL (reference sequence). CDR3 length equals 14 residues. The V end was cut by 1 base, the J end by 9 bases, with 14 bases between. The DNA of the CDR3 is TGTGCCAGCAGCCAAGTTGGGGCGCAGGGAACGCAGTATTTT. This codes for CASSQVGAQGTQYF.

This clone was seen just once. The chain is built from TRBV12-3 or TRBV12-4 and TRBJ2-7, with TRBD1 matching over 7 bases. With V trimmed by 5 bases and J by 3 bases, 4 bases remained unmatched. This CDR3 has 13 residues. The CDR3 region is CASSGTDIYEQYF. The CDR3 DNA follows: TGTGCCAGCAGTGGGACAGACATCTACGAGCAGTACTTC.

The genes are TRBV29-1 and TRBJ2-1; 9 nucleotides match TRBD2. V lost 6 bases and J lost 6; bases outside the gene matches: 12. The CDR3 totals 15 residues. From germline, CDR1 is SQVTM and CDR2 ANQGSEA. CDR3 sequence reads: CSVSGGRALPNEQFF. Written as DNA, the CDR3 is TGCAGCGTCTCAGGCGGGAGGGCCCTCCCCAATGAGCAGTTCTTC.

The V call is TRBV5-1, the J call TRBJ2-7, with D possibly TRBD2 on 6 matching bases. The V and J ends lost 1 base and 5 bases respectively, with 13 bases between them. CDR3 length: 14 amino acids. Germline V gene sequence: CDR1 SGHRS, CDR2 YFSETQ. The CDR3 spells CASSLPAGRDEQYF. The DNA of the CDR3 is TGCGCCAGCAGCTTGCCGGCGGGGCGAGACGAGCAGTACTTC.

V is TRBV19 and J is TRBJ2-7, with 8 positions matching TRBD2. CDR3 length: 14 residues. The trim removed 3 bases at V and 5 bases at J, leaving 6 bases unmatched. Germline V CDR1 and CDR2: LNHDA, SQIVND (reference sequence). CDR3 amino acids: CASSITGGSHEQYF. Written as DNA, the CDR3 is TGTGCCAGTAGTATCACGGGGGGGTCCCACGAGCAGTACTTC.

The V and J genes are TRBV10-3 and TRBJ1-6; tentatively, D is TRBD1 (5 bases). Between the trimmed V and J ends, which lost 2 bases and 5 bases, there was a span of 10 bases. This CDR3 has 15 amino acids. The V gene's germline CDR1 is ENHRY and CDR2 SYGVKD. CDR3 in amino acids: CAISEQGGDNSPLHF. DNA for the CDR3: TGTGCCATCAGTGAGCAAGGAGGGGATAATTCACCCCTCCACTTT.

The chain is built from TRBV6-6 and TRBJ1-4; D unclear. Germline values: CDR1 MNHNY, CDR2 SVGAGI (reference sequence). The germline V and J ends were trimmed by 8 bases and 8 bases, with 9 bases remaining between them. The CDR3 length is 11 residues. CDR3 bases: TGTGCCAGCCAAACGAGAGAAAAACTGTTTTTT. Protein product: CASQTREKLFF.

Only one count was recorded for this clone. J is TRBJ2-7 and V is TRBV6-5; D might be TRBD1 (6 bases). V was trimmed by 3 bases and J by 2 bases, leaving 11 bases between them. Germline CDR1 is MNHEY and CDR2 is SVGAGI. The CDR3 covers 14 residues. CDR3 DNA: TGTGCCAGCAGTTATTCCAGGGGTACCTACGAGCAGTACTTC. As protein: CASSYSRGTYEQYF.

J is TRBJ1-5 and V is TRBV19, with D perhaps TRBD1 (5 bases). The germline V gene has CDR1 LNHDA and CDR2 SQIVND (reference sequence). The length of the CDR3 is 15 residues. Deletions cut 3 bases from V and 4 bases from J, with 13 bases between. CDR3 in DNA: TGTGCCAGTAGTATGCGGTGGGGGGGTAATCAGCCCCAGCATTTT. Translated, it gives CASSMRWGGNQPQHF.

V gene TRBV5-4 combines with J gene TRBJ1-1; 7 bases map to TRBD1. This CDR3 spans 15 amino acids. The ends lost 0 bases at V and 0 bases at J; junction bases unmatched: 2. Germline V lookup: CDR1 SGHNT, CDR2 YYREEE (reference sequence). The CDR3 coding sequence is TGTGCCAGCAGCTTGGACAGGGGTATGAACACTGAAGCTTTCTTT. Protein product: CASSLDRGMNTEAFF.

The chain carries TRBV10-1 and TRBJ1-2, with D tentatively TRBD1 (6 bases). The length of the CDR3 is 13 residues. Trimming removed 4 bases at V and 3 bases at J, with 9 bases between. The germline gives CDR1 WNHNN, CDR2 SYGVQD (reference sequence). CDR3 sequence reads: CASSASGDYGYTF. The CDR3 DNA is TGCGCCAGCAGTGCATCAGGGGACTATGGCTACACCTTC.

The rearrangement links TRBV5-1 to TRBJ1-1, with D maybe TRBD1 (6 bases). The CDR3 spans 14 residues. The germline CDR1 and CDR2 sequences are SGHRS and YFSETQ. V was trimmed by 4 bases and J by 1 base, leaving 11 bases between them. The CDR3, as DNA: TGCGCCAGCAGCGACGGACAGCCGAACACTGAAGCTTTCTTT. The encoded protein is CASSDGQPNTEAFF.

The CDR3 DNA reads TGTGCCAGTAGTAGTACAGGGTGGGTAAACGAGCAGTACTTC. Translation gives CASSSTGWVNEQYF. The chain links TRBV19 to TRBJ2-7; D is perhaps TRBD1 (6 bases). Trimming removed 4 bases from V and 5 bases from J, with 15 bases in between. Germline loops: CDR1 LNHDA, CDR2 SQIVND (reference sequence). The CDR3 sequence is 14 residues long.

The genes are TRBV6-5 and TRBJ1-1; D call uncertain. The CDR3 is made up of 12 amino acids. CDR1 and CDR2 from the germline V gene are MNHEY and SVGAGI. V gave up 7 bases and J gave up 6 bases, with 12 bases separating them. The CDR3, as DNA: TGTGCCAGCAACCTAGACGGCGCTGAAGCTTTCTTT. Protein: CASNLDGAEAFF.

The rearrangement joins TRBV5-1 to TRBJ1-1, with D perhaps matching TRBD1 (5 bases). The V gene lost 0 bases and the J gene lost 4 bases, with 7 bases spanning the gap. The CDR3 contains 13 residues. Germline V gene sequence: CDR1 SGHRS, CDR2 YFSETQ. The CDR3 bases are TGCGCCAGCAGCTTGGAGGGGCCCACTGAAGCTTTCTTT. Translation gives CASSLEGPTEAFF.

The chain links TRBV5-1 to TRBJ1-2; 10 bases match TRBD1. The V gene end was trimmed by 3 bases and the J gene end by 6 bases; junction bases not matched to a gene: 5. In germline, CDR1 is SGHRS, CDR2 YFSETQ. CDR3 length equals 14 residues. CDR3 residues: CASSWGQGFDGYTF. The CDR3 DNA reads as TGCGCCAGCAGCTGGGGACAGGGGTTCGATGGCTACACCTTC.

V and J are TRBV15 and TRBJ2-7; the match to TRBD1 covers 9 bases. CDR1 is LNHNV and CDR2 is YYDKDF in the germline V gene (reference sequence). With 4 bases clipped from V and 5 bases from J, the junction kept 9 bases outside the gene matches. The CDR3 loop spans 15 amino acids. The CDR3 is CATSIRPTGGNEQYF. The DNA for the CDR3 is TGTGCCACCAGCATTCGACCGACAGGGGGGAACGAGCAGTACTTC.

This chain uses TRBV5-1 with TRBJ1-1, with D perhaps TRBD1 (6 bases). Trimming left V 0 bases short and J 6 bases short, with 15 bases between. The CDR3 has 15 amino acids. Germline V gives CDR1 SGHRS, CDR2 YFSETQ. CDR3 DNA sequence: TGCGCCAGCAGCTTGGTTGCAGGGGCAGGCTCTGAAGCTTTCTTT. It is translated as CASSLVAGAGSEAFF.

The chain combines TRBV10-3 with TRBJ2-1; D is undetermined. The CDR3 spans 14 residues. The germline V gene has CDR1 ENHRY and CDR2 SYGVKD. V was clipped by 1 base and J by 2 bases, with 6 bases between them. CDR3 protein: CAISELAPYNEQFF. In DNA form, the CDR3 reads TGTGCCATCAGTGAGTTAGCACCCTACAATGAGCAGTTCTTC.

This chain joins TRBV19 and TRBJ1-3, with D perhaps matching TRBD1 (5 bases). The germline V gene has CDR1 LNHDA and CDR2 SQIVND (reference sequence). Trimming cost V 7 bases and J 4 bases, with 14 bases left between them. The CDR3 loop spans 14 amino acids. For the CDR3, the DNA is TGTGCCAGTACCCTCCTTGGGGGGGGAAACACCATATATTTT. This gives the protein CASTLLGGGNTIYF.

This clone was observed once. This sequence joins TRBV2 and TRBJ1-2, with D unclear. V was pared by 2 bases and J by 7 bases, with 5 bases between. CDR1 SNHLY and CDR2 FYNNEI come from the germline V gene. The CDR3 spans 11 residues. CDR3: CASSEMAGYTF. As DNA, the CDR3 is TGTGCCAGCAGTGAAATGGCTGGCTACACCTTC.